This T cell receptor beta chain was identified during a study of control samples from healthy donors and cancer patients. Assay used: immunoSEQ multiplex PCR; TCRdb lists only in-frame clones, some missing. The sample holds 100,000 to 120,000 clones; approximately 83% are singletons and the top ten take approximately 13%. Germline values: CDR1 LGHDT, CDR2 YNNKEL (reference sequence). CDR3 length: 15 residues. With 6 bases removed from V and 2 bases from J, the gap between germline ends came to 16 bases. The V gene is TRBV3-1 (or the pseudogene TRBV3-2), the J gene TRBJ2-5; D ambiguous. The clonotype was recovered from a woman aged 50 to 60 in good health. Sequenced input: blood. CDR3 DNA: TGTGCCAGCAGTCGAAATCTAACATTGCAAGAGACCCAGTACTTC. Its protein is CASSRNLTLQETQYF.